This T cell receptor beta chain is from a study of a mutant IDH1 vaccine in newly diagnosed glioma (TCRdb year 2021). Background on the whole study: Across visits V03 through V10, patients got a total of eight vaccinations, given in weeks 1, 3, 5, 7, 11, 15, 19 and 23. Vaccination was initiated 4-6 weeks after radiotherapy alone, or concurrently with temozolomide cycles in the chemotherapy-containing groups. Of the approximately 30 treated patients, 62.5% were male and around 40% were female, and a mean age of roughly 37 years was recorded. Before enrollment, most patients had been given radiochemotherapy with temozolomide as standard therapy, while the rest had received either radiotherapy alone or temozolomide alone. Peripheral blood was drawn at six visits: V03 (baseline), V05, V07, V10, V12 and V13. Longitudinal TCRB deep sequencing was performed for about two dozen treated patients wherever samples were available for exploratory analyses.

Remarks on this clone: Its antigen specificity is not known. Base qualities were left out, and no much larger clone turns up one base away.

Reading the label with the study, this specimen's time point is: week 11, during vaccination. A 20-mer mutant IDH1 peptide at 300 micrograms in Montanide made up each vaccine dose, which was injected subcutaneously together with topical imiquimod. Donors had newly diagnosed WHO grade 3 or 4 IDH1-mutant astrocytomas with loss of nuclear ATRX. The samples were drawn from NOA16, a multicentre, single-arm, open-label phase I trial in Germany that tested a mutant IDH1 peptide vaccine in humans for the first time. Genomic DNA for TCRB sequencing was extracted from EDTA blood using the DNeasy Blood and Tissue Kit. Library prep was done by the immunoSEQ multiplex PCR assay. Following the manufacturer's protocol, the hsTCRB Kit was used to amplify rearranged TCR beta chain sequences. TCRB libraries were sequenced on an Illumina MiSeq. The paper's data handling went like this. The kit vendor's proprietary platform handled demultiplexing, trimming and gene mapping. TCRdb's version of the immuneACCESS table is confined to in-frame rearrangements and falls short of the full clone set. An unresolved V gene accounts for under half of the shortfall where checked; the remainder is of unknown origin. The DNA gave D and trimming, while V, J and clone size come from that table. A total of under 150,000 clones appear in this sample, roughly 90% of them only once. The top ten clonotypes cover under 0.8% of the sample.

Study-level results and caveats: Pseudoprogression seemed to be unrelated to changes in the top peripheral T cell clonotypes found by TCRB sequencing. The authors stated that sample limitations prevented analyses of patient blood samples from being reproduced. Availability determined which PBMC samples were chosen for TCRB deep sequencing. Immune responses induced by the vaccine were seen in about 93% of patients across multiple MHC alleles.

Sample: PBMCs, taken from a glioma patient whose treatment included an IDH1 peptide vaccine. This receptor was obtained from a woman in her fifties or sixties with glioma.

Here the CDR3 is given as CASSFRGLAGGLGDTQYF. The sequenced DNA: TGCGCCAGCAGCTTCAGGGGACTAGCGGGAGGCCTTGGAGATACGCAGTATTTT. The chain links TRBV5-1 with TRBJ2-3, and 15 bases in between align with TRBD2. CDR1 SGHRS and CDR2 YFSETQ were looked up in the germline V gene. Unmatched junction bases come to 9, with V trimmed by 2 bases and J by 5 bases. Reading from cysteine to phenylalanine, the CDR3 counts 18 amino acids. The retained sequence is limited to the CDR3, 54 bases, with the frame set at the first base.